This T cell receptor beta chain was obtained from a study of blood T cell repertoires in COVID-19. The wider study: Samples of COVID-19 (acute and convalescent) were obtained from the United States, Italy and Spain. Sources were T cells, B-cell-depleted T cells, or PBMCs; the material itself was cDNA or gDNA.

V was pared by 3 bases and J by 10 bases, with 12 bases of the junction left unmatched. CDR1 SEHNR and CDR2 FQNEAQ come from the germline V gene (reference sequence). This CDR3 is 16 amino acids long. The data were produced by immunoSEQ multiplex PCR, yet TCRdb's version contains in-frame clones alone and is incomplete. The sample lists around 230,000 clones, approximately 87% seen once, with 2.6% in the top ten. Sequenced sample: peripheral blood. The TCR comes from a woman aged 70-85 years with active or convalescent COVID-19. This chain joins TRBV7-9 and TRBJ1-6, with 7 bases fitting TRBD1. The CDR3 here is CASSLIGRGKFSPLHF. CDR3 sequence (DNA): TGTGCCAGCAGCTTGATTGGCAGGGGGAAATTCTCACCCCTCCACTTT. The complete variable domain, with remaining parts taken from reference TRBV7-9 and TRBJ1-6, reads DTGVSQNPRHKITKRGQNVTFRCDPISEHNRLYWYRQTLGQGPEFLTYFQNEAQLEKSRLLSDRFSAERPKGSFSTLEIQRTEQGDSAMYLCASSLIGRGKFSPLHFGNGTRLTVT.